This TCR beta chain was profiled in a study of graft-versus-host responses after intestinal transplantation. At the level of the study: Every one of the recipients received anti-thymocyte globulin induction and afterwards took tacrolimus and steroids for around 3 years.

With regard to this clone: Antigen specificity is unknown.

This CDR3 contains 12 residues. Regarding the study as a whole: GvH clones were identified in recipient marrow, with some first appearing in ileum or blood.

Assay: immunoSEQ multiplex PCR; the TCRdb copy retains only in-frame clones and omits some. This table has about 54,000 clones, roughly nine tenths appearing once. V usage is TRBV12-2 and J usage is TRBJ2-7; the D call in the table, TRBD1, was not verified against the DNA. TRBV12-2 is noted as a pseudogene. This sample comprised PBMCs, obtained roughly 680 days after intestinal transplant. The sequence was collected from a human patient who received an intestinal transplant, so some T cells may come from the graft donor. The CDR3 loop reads CASRPGAWEQYF. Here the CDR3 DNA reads TGTGCAAGTCGGCCAGGGGCGTGGGAGCAGTACTTC.